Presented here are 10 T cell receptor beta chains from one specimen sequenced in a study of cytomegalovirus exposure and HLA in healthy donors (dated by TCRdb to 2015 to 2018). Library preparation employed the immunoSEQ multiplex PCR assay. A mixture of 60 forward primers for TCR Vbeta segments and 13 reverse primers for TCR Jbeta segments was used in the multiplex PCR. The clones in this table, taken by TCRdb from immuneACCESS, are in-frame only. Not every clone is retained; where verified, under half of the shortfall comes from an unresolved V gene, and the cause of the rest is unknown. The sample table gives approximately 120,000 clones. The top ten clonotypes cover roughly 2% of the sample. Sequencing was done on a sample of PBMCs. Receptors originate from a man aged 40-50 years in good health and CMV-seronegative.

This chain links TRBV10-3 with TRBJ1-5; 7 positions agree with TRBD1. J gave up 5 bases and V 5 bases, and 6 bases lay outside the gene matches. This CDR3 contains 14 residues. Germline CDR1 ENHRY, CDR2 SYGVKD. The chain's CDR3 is CAISLRQGDQPQHF. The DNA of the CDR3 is TGTGCCATCAGTCTCCGACAGGGAGATCAGCCCCAGCATTTT.

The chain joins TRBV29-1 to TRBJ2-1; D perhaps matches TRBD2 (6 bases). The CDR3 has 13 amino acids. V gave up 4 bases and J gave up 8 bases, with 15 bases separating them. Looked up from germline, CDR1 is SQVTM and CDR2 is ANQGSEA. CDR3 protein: CSVGLVLLYEQFF. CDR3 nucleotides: TGCAGCGTTGGACTAGTATTACTTTATGAGCAGTTCTTC.

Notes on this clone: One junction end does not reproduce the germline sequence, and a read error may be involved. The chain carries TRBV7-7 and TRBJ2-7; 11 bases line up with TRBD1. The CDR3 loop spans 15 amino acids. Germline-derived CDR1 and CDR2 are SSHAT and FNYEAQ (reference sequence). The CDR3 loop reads CASSSTPGQGVEQYF. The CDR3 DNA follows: TGTGCTAGCAGCTCAACCCCGGGACAGGGGGTCGAGCAGTACTTC.

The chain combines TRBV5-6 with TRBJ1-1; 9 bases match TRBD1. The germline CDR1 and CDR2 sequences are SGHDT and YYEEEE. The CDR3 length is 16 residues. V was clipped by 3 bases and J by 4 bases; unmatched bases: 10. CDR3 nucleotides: TGTGCCAGCAGCTCGCCTGGACAGGGGTGGGGCACTGAAGCTTTCTTT. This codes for CASSSPGQGWGTEAFF.

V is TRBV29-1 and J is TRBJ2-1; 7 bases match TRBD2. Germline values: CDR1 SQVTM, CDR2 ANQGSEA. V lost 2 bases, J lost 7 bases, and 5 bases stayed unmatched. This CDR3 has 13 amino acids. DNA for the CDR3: TGCAGCGTTGAATCGGCTAGCGGAAATGAGCAGTTCTTC. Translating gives CSVESASGNEQFF.

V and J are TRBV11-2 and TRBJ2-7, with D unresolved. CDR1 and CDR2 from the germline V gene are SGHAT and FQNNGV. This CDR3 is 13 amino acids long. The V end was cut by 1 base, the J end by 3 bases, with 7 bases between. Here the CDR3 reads CASSLGSDYEQYF. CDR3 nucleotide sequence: TGTGCCAGCAGCTTAGGGTCAGACTACGAGCAGTACTTC.

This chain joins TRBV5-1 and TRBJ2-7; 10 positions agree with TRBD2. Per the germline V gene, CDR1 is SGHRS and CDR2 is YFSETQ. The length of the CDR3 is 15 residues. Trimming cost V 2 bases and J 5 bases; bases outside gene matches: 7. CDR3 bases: TGCGCCAGCAGCTTAGCTAGCGGGGGCCGGGACGAGCAGTACTTC. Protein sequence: CASSLASGGRDEQYF.

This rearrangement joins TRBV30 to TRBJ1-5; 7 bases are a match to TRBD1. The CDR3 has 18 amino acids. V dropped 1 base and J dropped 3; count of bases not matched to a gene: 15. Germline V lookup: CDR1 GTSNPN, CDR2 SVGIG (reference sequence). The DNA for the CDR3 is TGTGCCTGGAGTGCGCGATGGGACAGAAGTTCGCACAATCAGCCCCAGCATTTT. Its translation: CAWSARWDRSSHNQPQHF. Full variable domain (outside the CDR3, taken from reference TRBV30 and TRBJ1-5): SQTIHQWPATLVQPVGSPLSLECTVEGTSNPNLYWYRQAAGRGLQLLFYSVGIGQISSEVPQNLSASRPQDRQFILSSKKLLLSDSGFYLCAWSARWDRSSHNQPQHFGDGTRLSIL.

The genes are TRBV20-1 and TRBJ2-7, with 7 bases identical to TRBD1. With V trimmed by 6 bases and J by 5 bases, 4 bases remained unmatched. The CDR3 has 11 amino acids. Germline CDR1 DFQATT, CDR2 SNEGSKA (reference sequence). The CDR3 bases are TGCAGTGCCCCGACAGGGAACGAGCAGTACTTC. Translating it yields CSAPTGNEQYF.

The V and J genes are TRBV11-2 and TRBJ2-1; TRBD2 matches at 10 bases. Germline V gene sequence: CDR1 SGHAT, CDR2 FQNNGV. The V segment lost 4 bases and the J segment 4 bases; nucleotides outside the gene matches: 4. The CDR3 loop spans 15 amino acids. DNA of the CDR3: TGTGCCAGCAGCTCCCAAGCGGGAGGGTACAATGAGCAGTTCTTC. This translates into CASSSQAGGYNEQFF.